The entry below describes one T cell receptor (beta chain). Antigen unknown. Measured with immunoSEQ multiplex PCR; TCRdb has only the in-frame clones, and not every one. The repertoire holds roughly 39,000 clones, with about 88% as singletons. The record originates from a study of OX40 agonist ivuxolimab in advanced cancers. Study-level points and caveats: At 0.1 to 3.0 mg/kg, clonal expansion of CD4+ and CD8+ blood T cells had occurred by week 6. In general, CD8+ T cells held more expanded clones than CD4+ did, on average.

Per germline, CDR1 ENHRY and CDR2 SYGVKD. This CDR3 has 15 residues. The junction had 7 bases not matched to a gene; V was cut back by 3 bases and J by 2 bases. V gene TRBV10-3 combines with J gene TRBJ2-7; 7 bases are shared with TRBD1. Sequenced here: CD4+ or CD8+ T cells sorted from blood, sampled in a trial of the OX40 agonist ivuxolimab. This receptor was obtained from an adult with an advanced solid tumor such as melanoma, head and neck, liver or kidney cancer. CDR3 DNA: TGTGCCATCAGTGACCCCGGGACAGCCACCTACGAGCAGTACTTC. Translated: CAISDPGTATYEQYF.